The sequence of this T cell receptor (beta chain) was determined in a study of beta chain features in type 1 diabetes. The wider study: Over all samples combined, about 99,000,000 sorted cells were examined. Study-level points and caveats: Shorter TCRB CDR3s, moderately but significantly so, marked every one of the four CD4+ subsets in Type 1 diabetes patients.

This clone has more than one count but fewer than ten. Its antigen is unknown. TCRB transcripts that were expressed got sequenced, as all of the isolated RNA had been reverse transcribed. This table comes from immunoSEQ multiplex PCR, and its TCRdb copy is limited to in-frame clones, with some not included. The sample consists of around 260,000 clones, around 20% of them appearing once. Source material: naive CD4+ T cells from blood. This clonotype originated in a woman in her forties with type 1 diabetes.

Here the CDR3 reads CASSRWPAGAPEQFF. For the CDR3, the DNA is TGTGCCAGTAGTAGGTGGCCAGCGGGAGCCCCTGAGCAGTTCTTC. V and J are TRBV19 and TRBJ2-1; 8 bases line up with TRBD2. The V segment lost 4 bases and the J segment 9 bases; nucleotides outside the gene matches: 11. Germline assignment: CDR1 LNHDA and CDR2 SQIVND (reference sequence). The CDR3 consists of 15 residues.